The 9 T cell receptor beta chains below all came from one sample that was sequenced in a study of CD8+ T cells in alopecia areata (dated by TCRdb to the late 2010s). Reading the label with the study, this specimen's time point is: baseline before oral tofacitinib. The library was produced with the immunoSEQ multiplex PCR assay. To provide template for TCR sequencing, every sample had RNA extracted and reverse transcribed into cDNA. TCRdb stores this immuneACCESS table with in-frame sequences only. Part of the clones is absent; in the studies checked, under half of the shortfall reflects unresolved V genes, and no reason is known for the rest. The sample contains some 56,000 clones, around 96% of them found a single time. Clones ranked in the top ten supply 20% to 30% of the sample. This sample comprised CD8+ T cells sorted from blood, obtained at week 0. The receptors originated from a human donor with alopecia areata.

The gene calls are TRBV4-2 and TRBJ2-7; 11 nucleotides agree with TRBD2. The CDR3 runs 17 residues. Germline V gene lookup returns CDR1 LGHNA and CDR2 YNFKEQ. With V trimmed by 0 bases and J by 2 bases, 6 bases remained unmatched. The CDR3 loop is CASSQENSGGATYEQYF. CDR3 sequence (DNA): TGTGCCAGCAGCCAAGAAAATAGCGGGGGGGCCACCTACGAGCAGTACTTC.

The rearrangement joins TRBV27 to TRBJ1-2; D remains unclear. The CDR3 runs 13 residues. V lost 6 bases, J lost 5 bases, and 13 bases lay in between. The germline gives CDR1 MNHEY, CDR2 SMNVEV (reference sequence). CDR3 sequence: CASSPQPLYGYTF. The CDR3 nucleotides read TGTGCCAGCAGCCCTCAGCCCCTTTATGGCTACACCTTC.

The gene calls are TRBV27 and TRBJ1-5; D is unresolved. CDR3 length equals 15 residues. Trimming pared 1 base from V and 0 bases from J, leaving 7 bases between. Per the germline V gene, CDR1 is MNHEY and CDR2 is SMNVEV (reference sequence). CDR3 sequence (DNA): TGTGCCAGCAGTTTATTGGGAAGTAGCAATCAGCCCCAGCATTTT. Its protein is CASSLLGSSNQPQHF.

This chain uses TRBV27 with TRBJ2-7, with a tentative D call TRBD1 (5 bases). V lost 8 bases to trimming and J lost 1 base, with 12 bases between them. This CDR3 is 13 amino acids long. The germline gives CDR1 MNHEY, CDR2 SMNVEV (reference sequence). Here the CDR3 DNA reads TGTGCCAGCGGGCAGGGCGCTTCCTACGAGCAGTACTTC. It specifies CASGQGASYEQYF.

The J gene is TRBJ2-3, the V gene TRBV5-6; 8 bases align to TRBD2. Germline V lookup: CDR1 SGHDT, CDR2 YYEEEE. This CDR3 region has 15 residues. With 4 bases clipped from V and 0 bases from J, the junction kept 4 bases outside the gene matches. The CDR3 nucleotides read TGTGCCAGCAGCCCGGGACTAGATAGCACAGATACGCAGTATTTT. As protein: CASSPGLDSTDTQYF.

This sequence joins TRBV15 and TRBJ1-5; 9 nucleotides agree with TRBD1. The CDR3 is 13 amino acids. Germline CDR1 reads LNHNV; CDR2 reads YYDKDF (reference sequence). With 8 bases clipped from V and 4 bases from J, the junction kept 3 bases outside the gene matches. DNA of the CDR3: TGTGCCACCGGACAGGGGTATAATCAGCCCCAGCATTTT. This sequence encodes CATGQGYNQPQHF.

J is TRBJ2-7 and V is TRBV7-9; TRBD2 aligns across 11 bases. Germline V lookup: CDR1 SEHNR, CDR2 FQNEAQ (reference sequence). V lost 1 base and J lost 6; bases outside the gene matches: 5. The CDR3 covers 15 residues. The CDR3 DNA follows: TGTGCCAGCAGCTTAGTTTCCCTAGCGGGGGGCGAGCAGTACTTC. Its translation is CASSLVSLAGGEQYF.

This chain uses TRBV11-3 with TRBJ2-1; the D gene could be TRBD1 or TRBD2 (5 bases each). CDR3 length: 13 residues. CDR1 is SGHNT, CDR2 YENEEA, per germline. Between the trimmed V and J ends, which lost 5 bases and 5 bases, there was a span of 10 bases. The CDR3: CASSLRGNNEQFF. In nucleotides, the CDR3 is TGTGCCAGCAGCCTGAGGGGCAACAATGAGCAGTTCTTC.

This clone was observed a handful of times. The rearrangement links TRBV4-2 to TRBJ2-7, with TRBD1 matching 12 bases. Germline lookup yields CDR1 LGHNA and CDR2 YNFKEQ. The J segment lost 2 bases and the V segment lost 0 bases, leaving 2 bases of the junction unmatched. The CDR3 has 16 amino acids. CDR3: CASSQEGQGAAYEQYF. CDR3 DNA sequence: TGTGCCAGCAGCCAAGAGGGACAGGGGGCCGCCTACGAGCAGTACTTC.